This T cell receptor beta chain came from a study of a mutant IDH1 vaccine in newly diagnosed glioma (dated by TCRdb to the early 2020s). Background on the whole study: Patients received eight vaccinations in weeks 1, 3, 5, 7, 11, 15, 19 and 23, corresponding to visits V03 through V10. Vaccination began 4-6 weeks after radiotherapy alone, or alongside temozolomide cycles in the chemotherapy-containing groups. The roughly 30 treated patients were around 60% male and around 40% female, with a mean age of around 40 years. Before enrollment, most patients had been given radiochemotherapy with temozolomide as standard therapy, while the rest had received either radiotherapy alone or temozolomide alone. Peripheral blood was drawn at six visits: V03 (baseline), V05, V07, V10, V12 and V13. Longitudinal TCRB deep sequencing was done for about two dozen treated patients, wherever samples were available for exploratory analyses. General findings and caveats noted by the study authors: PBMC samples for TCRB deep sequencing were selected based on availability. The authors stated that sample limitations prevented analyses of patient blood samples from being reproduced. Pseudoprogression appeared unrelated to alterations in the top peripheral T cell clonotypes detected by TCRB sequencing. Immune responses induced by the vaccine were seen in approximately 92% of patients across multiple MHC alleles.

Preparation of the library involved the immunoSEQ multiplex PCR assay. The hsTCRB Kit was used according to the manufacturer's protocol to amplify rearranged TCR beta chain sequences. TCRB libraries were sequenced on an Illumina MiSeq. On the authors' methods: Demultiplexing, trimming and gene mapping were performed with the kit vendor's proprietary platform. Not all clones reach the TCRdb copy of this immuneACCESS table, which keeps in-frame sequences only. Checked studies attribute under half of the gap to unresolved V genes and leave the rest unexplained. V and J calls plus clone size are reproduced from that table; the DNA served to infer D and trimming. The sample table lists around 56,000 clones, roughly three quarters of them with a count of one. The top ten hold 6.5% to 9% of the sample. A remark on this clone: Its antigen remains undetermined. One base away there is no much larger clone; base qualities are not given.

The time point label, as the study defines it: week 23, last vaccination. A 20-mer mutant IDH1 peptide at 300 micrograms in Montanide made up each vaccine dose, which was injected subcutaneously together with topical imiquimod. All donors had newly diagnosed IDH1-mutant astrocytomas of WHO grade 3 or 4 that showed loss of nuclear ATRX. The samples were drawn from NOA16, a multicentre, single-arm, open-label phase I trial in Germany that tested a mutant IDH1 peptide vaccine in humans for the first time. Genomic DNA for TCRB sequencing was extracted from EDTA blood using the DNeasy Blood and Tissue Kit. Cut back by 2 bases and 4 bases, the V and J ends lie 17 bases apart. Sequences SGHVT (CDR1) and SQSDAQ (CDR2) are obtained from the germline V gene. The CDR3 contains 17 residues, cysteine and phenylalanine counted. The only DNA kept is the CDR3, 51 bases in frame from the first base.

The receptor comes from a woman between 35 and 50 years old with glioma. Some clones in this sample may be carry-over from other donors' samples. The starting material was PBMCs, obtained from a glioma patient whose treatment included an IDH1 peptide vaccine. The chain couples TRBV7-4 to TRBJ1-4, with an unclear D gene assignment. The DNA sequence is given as TGTGCCAGCAGCTTAAGTGCCGATAGAGGGAATAATGAAAAACTGTTTTTT. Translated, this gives CASSLSADRGNNEKLFF.